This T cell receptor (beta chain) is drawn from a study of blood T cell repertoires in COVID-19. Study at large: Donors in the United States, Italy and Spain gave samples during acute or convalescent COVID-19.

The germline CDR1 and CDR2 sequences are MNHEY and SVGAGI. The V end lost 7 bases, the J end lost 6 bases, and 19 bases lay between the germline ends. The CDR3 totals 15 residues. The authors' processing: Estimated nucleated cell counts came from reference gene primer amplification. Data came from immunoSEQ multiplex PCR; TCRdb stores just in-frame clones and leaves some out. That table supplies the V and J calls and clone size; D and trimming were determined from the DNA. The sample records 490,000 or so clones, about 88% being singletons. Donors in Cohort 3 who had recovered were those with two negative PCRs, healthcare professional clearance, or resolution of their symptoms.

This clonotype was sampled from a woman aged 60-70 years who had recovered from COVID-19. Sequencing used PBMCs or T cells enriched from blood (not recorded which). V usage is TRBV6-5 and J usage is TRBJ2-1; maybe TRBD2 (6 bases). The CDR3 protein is CASNAGIHRGNEQFF. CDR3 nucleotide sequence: TGTGCCAGCAATGCGGGGATACATCGGGGCAATGAGCAGTTCTTC.